This T cell receptor beta chain was captured by sequencing in a study of blood T cell repertoires in COVID-19. On the study more broadly: Researchers got acute and convalescent COVID-19 samples from the United States, Italy and Spain. T cells, B-cell-depleted T cells, or PBMCs provided the cDNA or gDNA that served as material.

Remarks on this clone: At the DNA level, this CDR3 is encoded by other sequences in the same sample as well.

Germline CDR1 is SGDLS and CDR2 is YYNGEE. V lost 1 base, J lost 5 bases, and 9 bases lay in between. The CDR3 loop spans 13 amino acids. Per the original data handling: Researchers report that nucleated cell counts were estimated from reference gene primer amplification. Sequencing used immunoSEQ multiplex PCR; TCRdb keeps in-frame clones, though not all of them. That table furnishes V, J and clone size, whereas the DNA furnished D and trimming. Of 100,000 to 150,000 clones in the sample, almost 80% were seen once. Sample: peripheral blood. The V gene is TRBV9, the J gene TRBJ1-1; TRBD1 is a possible D gene (5 bases). This TCR derives from a human donor in a cohort sampled during active COVID-19. CDR3 sequence reads: CASSVQGGTEAFF. DNA of the CDR3: TGTGCCAGCAGCGTACAGGGAGGGACTGAAGCTTTCTTT.